Following are 31 T cell receptor beta chains from one sample sequenced in a study of cytomegalovirus exposure and HLA in healthy donors (TCRdb year 2017). The method was the immunoSEQ multiplex PCR assay. For the multiplex PCR, a mixture combining 60 forward primers for TCR Vbeta segments and 13 reverse primers for TCR Jbeta segments was used. TCRdb provides this immuneACCESS table in a form limited to in-frame rearrangements. Some clones are lacking; in checked studies, under half of them reflect an unresolved V gene, and why the rest are absent is not known. The sample contains approximately 95,000 clones, around 84% of them found a single time. The ten top clones hold approximately 4% of the sample. Sequencing input: PBMCs. Receptor source: a woman aged 35 to 49 in good health and CMV-seropositive.

The CDR3 loop is CASRGGLANYGYTF. DNA of the CDR3: TGTGCCAGCAGGGGGGGGTTAGCTAACTATGGCTACACCTTC. The rearrangement joins TRBV28 to TRBJ1-2; a weak D match, TRBD1 (5 bases). The germline gives CDR1 MDHEN, CDR2 SYDVKM. The CDR3 extends over 14 amino acids. Trimming cost V 6 bases and J 0 bases, with 11 bases left between them.

The chain combines TRBV10-2 with TRBJ2-1; D not certain. The germline V and J ends were trimmed by 6 bases and 0 bases, with 9 bases remaining between them. Per germline, CDR1 WSHSY and CDR2 SAAADI. The CDR3 totals 14 residues. The CDR3 here is CASSFPLSYNEQFF. CDR3 in DNA: TGCGCCAGCAGCTTTCCCCTCTCCTACAATGAGCAGTTCTTC.

This clone counts as medium-sized. This chain joins TRBV25-1 and TRBJ1-1, with TRBD1 matching over 7 bases. V was clipped by 3 bases and J by 7 bases; unmatched bases: 5. CDR1 and CDR2 (germline): MGHDK, SYGVNS. This CDR3 region has 13 residues. The CDR3, as DNA: TGTGCCAGCAGTGACCAAAGACAGGGTGAAGCTTTCTTT. Amino acid sequence: CASSDQRQGEAFF. Complete variable domain (other parts from reference TRBV25-1 and TRBJ1-1): EADIYQTPRYLVIGTGKKITLECSQTMGHDKMYWYQQDPGMELHLIHYSYGVNSTEKGDLSSESTVSRIRTEHFPLTLESARPSHTSQYLCASSDQRQGEAFFGQGTRLTVV.

This chain connects TRBV18 to TRBJ2-7; 8 nucleotides match TRBD2. Germline V gene lookup returns CDR1 KGHSH and CDR2 LQKENI. J gave up 3 bases and V 2 bases, and 18 bases lay outside the gene matches. CDR3 size: 19 residues. The DNA for the CDR3 is TGTGCCAGCTCACCAAACGGGGCTAGCGGGCCCGCGCCAGGCTACGAGCAGTACTTC. It codes for CASSPNGASGPAPGYEQYF.

The chain recombines TRBV19 with TRBJ2-5; no definite D call. The germline V and J ends were trimmed by 3 bases and 2 bases, with 10 bases remaining between them. The CDR3 covers 14 residues. Germline loops: CDR1 LNHDA, CDR2 SQIVND (reference sequence). Here the CDR3 DNA reads TGTGCCAGTAGTATCGGCCGGAGACAAGAGACCCAGTACTTC. Protein sequence: CASSIGRRQETQYF.

Here the CDR3 reads CAWSVGGETQYF. CDR3 nucleotides: TGTGCCTGGAGTGTAGGCGGAGAGACCCAGTACTTC. The V call is TRBV30, the J call TRBJ2-5, with D unresolved. Germline V gene lookup returns CDR1 GTSNPN and CDR2 SVGIG (reference sequence). V was shortened by 0 bases and J by 4 bases, with 6 bases between the two germline ends. The CDR3 sequence is 12 residues long.

The chain has TRBV28 and TRBJ2-7, with 14 bases lining up with TRBD2. The CDR3 sequence is 15 residues long. After removal of 6 bases from V and 7 bases from J, the junction contained 8 bases not matched to a gene. Germline CDR1 reads MDHEN; CDR2 reads SYDVKM. CDR3 sequence reads: CASSRGLAGAREQYF. Here the CDR3 DNA reads TGTGCCAGCAGCCGGGGACTAGCGGGAGCAAGGGAGCAGTACTTC.

V and J are TRBV5-1 and TRBJ2-7; 8 bases line up with TRBD2. V trimming: 4 bases; J trimming: 2 bases; junction bases outside the gene matches: 8. Germline lookup yields CDR1 SGHRS and CDR2 YFSETQ. The CDR3 spans 15 residues. The DNA for the CDR3 is TGCGCCAGCAGCCCCTTAGCGGGGCCAACCTACGAGCAGTACTTC. Protein: CASSPLAGPTYEQYF.

This chain links TRBV10-3 with TRBJ2-5; 7 bases agree with TRBD1. V gave up 6 bases and J gave up 5 bases; unmatched junction bases: 9. CDR3 length equals 14 residues. CDR1 is ENHRY, CDR2 SYGVKD, per germline. The CDR3 here is CAISRQGPPETQYF. The CDR3 DNA reads as TGTGCCATCAGCCGACAGGGCCCCCCGGAGACCCAGTACTTC.

J is TRBJ1-4 and V is TRBV18; no clear D gene. Per germline, CDR1 KGHSH and CDR2 LQKENI. The CDR3 is 17 residues long. Trimming left V 0 bases short and J 1 base short, with 12 bases between. CDR3 sequence: CASSPPWEERTNEKLFF. CDR3 DNA: TGTGCCAGCTCACCACCGTGGGAGGAGAGAACTAATGAAAAACTGTTTTTT.

The CDR3 sequence: CASSPPGTDTQYF. The DNA for the CDR3 is TGTGCCAGCTCCCCCCCCGGCACAGATACGCAGTATTTT. This chain uses TRBV18 with TRBJ2-3; D is unclear. CDR1 and CDR2 from the germline V gene are KGHSH and LQKENI. The V gene lost 6 bases and the J gene lost 1 base, with 8 bases spanning the gap. The CDR3 contains 13 residues.

This clone was detected only a few times. The genes are TRBV5-1 and TRBJ1-2, with D perhaps TRBD1 (5 bases). CDR3 length: 14 amino acids. The germline gives CDR1 SGHRS, CDR2 YFSETQ. Trimming took off 0 bases at V and 1 base at J, with 7 bases between the two ends. Here the CDR3 DNA reads TGCGCCAGCAGCTTGGGGACACTTAACTATGGCTACACCTTC. Translation: CASSLGTLNYGYTF.

The V call is TRBV7-2, the J call TRBJ2-1; TRBD2 agrees at 7 bases. The germline V gene has CDR1 SGHTA and CDR2 FQGNSA. The trim removed 2 bases at V and 5 bases at J, leaving 6 bases unmatched. This CDR3 comprises 15 residues. As DNA, the CDR3 is TGTGCCAGCAGCTTATGGGGCGGGAGTAACAATGAGCAGTTCTTC. Its protein product is CASSLWGGSNNEQFF.

The chain uses TRBV6-6 and TRBJ2-1; D ambiguous. This CDR3 spans 15 amino acids. V dropped 2 bases and J dropped 7 bases, with 15 bases sitting between them. The germline CDR1 and CDR2 sequences are MNHNY and SVGAGI (reference sequence). This CDR3 reads CASSYGLTSRNEQFF. In DNA form, the CDR3 reads TGTGCCAGCAGTTACGGGCTCACCTCCAGGAATGAGCAGTTCTTC.

V gene TRBV28 combines with J gene TRBJ1-2; TRBD1 matches at 7 bases. Germline V lookup: CDR1 MDHEN, CDR2 SYDVKM. The CDR3 totals 13 residues. V trimming: 7 bases; J trimming: 3 bases; junction bases outside the gene matches: 5. The CDR3 DNA is TGTGCCAGCACTATACAGGGGTACTATGGCTACACCTTC. This encodes CASTIQGYYGYTF.

V and J are TRBV6-1 and TRBJ1-2; D is perhaps TRBD1 (5 bases). Trimming took off 0 bases at V and 6 bases at J, with 17 bases between the two ends. Germline-derived CDR1 and CDR2 are MNHNS and SASEGT. This CDR3 has 16 residues. The DNA of the CDR3 is TGTGCCAGCAGTGAAGCGCTAGGAGGGGTGGGGAATGGCTACACCTTC. It translates to CASSEALGGVGNGYTF.

V and J are TRBV5-1 and TRBJ1-1; the D gene is possibly TRBD1 (6 bases). Trimming removed 5 bases at V and 1 base at J, with 12 bases between. Germline V gene lookup returns CDR1 SGHRS and CDR2 YFSETQ. The length of the CDR3 is 14 residues. CDR3 amino acids: CASRTGGGNTEAFF. The CDR3 region has the DNA TGCGCCAGCAGAACGGGGGGCGGGAACACTGAAGCTTTCTTT. The full variable domain, rest sourced from reference TRBV5-1 and TRBJ1-1, is KAGVTQTPRYLIKTRGQQVTLSCSPISGHRSVSWYQQTPGQGLQFLFEYFSETQRNKGNFPGRFSGRQFSNSRSEMNVSTLELGDSALYLCASRTGGGNTEAFFGQGTRLTVV.

The V call is TRBV11-2, the J call TRBJ1-2; no reliable D call. There are 14 residues in the CDR3. Trimming shortened V by 4 bases and J by 4 bases, and 13 bases separated the two germline ends. Germline CDR1 SGHAT, CDR2 FQNNGV. CDR3 nucleotides: TGTGCCAGCAGCTCCGGAGGGCAGAGCTATGGCTACACCTTC. It encodes CASSSGGQSYGYTF.

This clone was recorded only once. The chain links TRBV9 to TRBJ2-5; 7 bases match TRBD2. This CDR3 contains 16 residues. V lost 5 bases, J lost 5 bases, and 15 bases stayed unmatched. Germline loops: CDR1 SGDLS, CDR2 YYNGEE. CDR3 DNA: TGTGCCAGCAGTCGGTGGGGGGAGGGCCCATTGGAGACCCAGTACTTC. It translates to CASSRWGEGPLETQYF. The variable domain in full, with the rest retrieved from reference TRBV9 and TRBJ2-5, is DSGVTQTPKHLITATGQRVTLRCSPRSGDLSVYWYQQSLDQGLQFLIQYYNGEERAKGNILERFSAQQFPDLHSELNLSSLELGDSALYFCASSRWGEGPLETQYFGPGTRLLVL.

This chain joins TRBV5-6 and TRBJ2-7, with a weak D call TRBD1 (6 bases). The CDR3 covers 13 residues. Germline assignment: CDR1 SGHDT and CDR2 YYEEEE. The V end was cut by 8 bases, the J end by 0 bases, with 12 bases between. The CDR3 sequence: CASMGHRSYEQYF. CDR3 bases: TGTGCCAGTATGGGACACCGCTCCTACGAGCAGTACTTC.

The DNA of the CDR3 is TGTGCCAGCAGCCCAGGACAGGAACATCACTATGGCTACACCTTC. Translating it yields CASSPGQEHHYGYTF. V usage is TRBV5-4 and J usage is TRBJ1-2; 7 nucleotides line up with TRBD1. The CDR3 extends over 15 amino acids. Germline V gene sequence: CDR1 SGHNT, CDR2 YYREEE (reference sequence). The ends lost 4 bases at V and 3 bases at J; junction bases unmatched: 9.

The rearrangement joins TRBV11-2 to TRBJ2-7; 8 positions agree with TRBD2. With V trimmed by 1 base and J by 1 base, 3 bases remained unmatched. CDR3 length: 15 residues. CDR1 and CDR2 (germline): SGHAT, FQNNGV. DNA of the CDR3: TGTGCCAGCAGCTTAGTGGCGGGAGGTTCCTACGAGCAGTACTTC. Its translation: CASSLVAGGSYEQYF.

This clone was counted only a few times. The chain's CDR3 is CASRGDSWAAEKLFF. The CDR3 DNA reads as TGTGCCAGCAGGGGGGACAGCTGGGCCGCGGAAAAACTGTTTTTT. This sequence joins TRBV2 and TRBJ1-4, with TRBD1 matching 7 bases. The CDR3 has 15 amino acids. Unmatched junction bases numbered 12, after V lost 6 bases and J lost 8 bases. From germline, CDR1 is SNHLY and CDR2 FYNNEI.

V gene TRBV5-1 combines with J gene TRBJ2-1; 9 bases are a match to TRBD2. This CDR3 region has 17 residues. V lost 0 bases, J lost 2 bases, and 6 bases stayed unmatched. Looked up from germline, CDR1 is SGHRS and CDR2 is YFSETQ. CDR3 DNA: TGCGCCAGCAGCTTGGTTAGCGGGAGTTTCCCCTACAATGAGCAGTTCTTC. It is translated as CASSLVSGSFPYNEQFF.

This clone was seen a single time. The rearrangement joins TRBV19 to TRBJ2-1; TRBD2 matches 8 bases. J lost 8 bases, V lost 3 bases, and 9 bases had no gene match. The CDR3 spans 15 residues. Germline V gene data show CDR1 as LNHDA and CDR2 as SQIVND (reference sequence). The CDR3 DNA reads TGTGCCAGTAGTATTTTTCCGGGAGGGTCGGATGAGCAGTTCTTC. It encodes CASSIFPGGSDEQFF.

The chain joins TRBV12-1 to TRBJ2-1; the tabulated D call, TRBD2, remains unverified against the DNA. TRBV12-1 is marked as a pseudogene. This CDR3 is 16 amino acids long. CDR3: CASSLQGLAGVNEQFF. The CDR3 coding sequence is TGTGCCAGCAGCCTACAGGGACTAGCGGGGGTCAATGAGCAGTTCTTC.

The chain is built from TRBV27 and TRBJ1-2; 10 bases are a match to TRBD1. CDR1 is MNHEY and CDR2 is SMNVEV in the germline V gene (reference sequence). This CDR3 is 16 amino acids long. V was pared by 6 bases and J by 6 bases, with 13 bases of the junction left unmatched. As DNA, the CDR3 is TGTGCCAGCAGCCGCCCGCCGGGACAGGGGTTTGATGGCTACACCTTC. Residues: CASSRPPGQGFDGYTF.

With respect to this clone: In the same sample, other DNA sequences code for this CDR3. The CDR3 is CASSLRADTQYF. The CDR3 nucleotides read TGTGCCAGCAGCCTGAGGGCAGATACGCAGTATTTT. This chain uses TRBV5-8 with TRBJ2-3; the D gene is possibly TRBD2 (5 bases). Germline CDR1 reads SGHTS; CDR2 reads YDEGEE. The CDR3 is made up of 12 amino acids. V was pared by 4 bases and J by 4 bases, with 7 bases between.

Only a few counts were recorded for this clone. The CDR3 loop is CASSTGTGVLRSSYEQYF. The CDR3 region has the DNA TGTGCCAGCTCGACCGGGACAGGGGTGCTCAGGAGCTCCTACGAGCAGTACTTC. This rearrangement joins TRBV28 to TRBJ2-7; 10 nucleotides agree with TRBD1. Germline loops: CDR1 MDHEN, CDR2 SYDVKM. The CDR3 runs to 18 residues. The V and J ends lost 8 bases and 0 bases, in that order; junction bases with no gene match: 16.

V and J are TRBV5-1 and TRBJ2-1; a possible D gene is TRBD2 (5 bases). Germline-derived CDR1 and CDR2 are SGHRS and YFSETQ. This CDR3 comprises 15 residues. Trimming pared 0 bases from V and 2 bases from J, leaving 9 bases between. The CDR3 DNA follows: TGCGCCAGCAGCTTGGCAAGCGGACCCTACAATGAGCAGTTCTTC. Amino acids: CASSLASGPYNEQFF.

This sequence joins TRBV5-1 and TRBJ1-1; tentative D call: TRBD1 (6 bases). The CDR3 runs 16 residues. V lost 3 bases and J lost 1, with 16 bases in between. Germline V lookup: CDR1 SGHRS, CDR2 YFSETQ. DNA of the CDR3: TGCGCCAGCAGCTCTCAAGCCGGGACAAAGAACACTGAAGCTTTCTTT. Protein product: CASSSQAGTKNTEAFF. Based on the CDR3 plus reference TRBV5-1 and TRBJ1-1, the full variable domain is KAGVTQTPRYLIKTRGQQVTLSCSPISGHRSVSWYQQTPGQGLQFLFEYFSETQRNKGNFPGRFSGRQFSNSRSEMNVSTLELGDSALYLCASSSQAGTKNTEAFFGQGTRLTVV.